This T cell receptor beta chain was profiled in a study of T cell responses to AZD1222 COVID-19 vaccine. The germline V gene has CDR1 MGHRA and CDR2 YSYEKL. CDR3 length equals 15 residues. The ends were cut back, 1 base at V and 6 bases at J, with 10 bases in the middle. Sequencing used immunoSEQ multiplex PCR; TCRdb keeps in-frame clones, though not all of them. In the table there are approximately 110,000 clones, over 85% of which are singletons. The chain uses TRBV4-1 and TRBJ1-6; D is possibly TRBD1 (6 bases). Specimen: peripheral blood, collected on day 0 of AZD1222 vaccination. This TCR was sampled from an adult in good health. CDR3 nucleotide sequence: TGCGCCAGCAGCCAAGGGGCACAGGGTAATTCACCCCTCCACTTT. Its protein is CASSQGAQGNSPLHF.